Below, 3 T cell receptor beta chains from the same sample are listed, as sequenced in a study of blood T cell repertoires in COVID-19. Method: immunoSEQ multiplex PCR; TCRdb's copy keeps in-frame clones and lacks some. Here the sample spans 160,000 or so clones, about 90% being singletons. Sequences were obtained from PBMCs or T cells enriched from blood (not recorded which). The receptor set was obtained from a human donor with acute COVID-19. The donor label of this sample is uncertain.

The chain carries TRBV7-3 and TRBJ2-1; tentatively, D is TRBD2 (6 bases). Trimming cost V 1 base and J 5 bases, with 9 bases left between them. The CDR3 extends over 14 amino acids. CDR1 is SGHTA and CDR2 is FQGTGA in the germline V gene. DNA of the CDR3: TGTGCCAGCAGCTTAATGGGGGGAAACAATGAGCAGTTCTTC. Translated, it gives CASSLMGGNNEQFF. The full variable domain, in which reference TRBV7-3 and TRBJ2-1 provide the parts outside the CDR3, is GAGVSQTPSNKVTEKGKYVELRCDPISGHTALYWYRQSLGQGPEFLIYFQGTGAADDSGLPNDRFFAVRPEGSVSTLKIQRTERGDSAVYLCASSLMGGNNEQFFGPGTRLTVL.

CDR3 sequence (DNA): TGTGCCACCAGCGGCCTAGGGGGCACGGACTATGGCTACACCTTC. This sequence encodes CATSGLGGTDYGYTF. The chain links TRBV24-1 to TRBJ1-2, with 7 bases identical to TRBD1. The germline CDR1 and CDR2 sequences are KGHDR and SFDVKD. This CDR3 comprises 15 residues. The trim removed 7 bases at V and 3 bases at J, leaving 10 bases unmatched.

The chain is built from TRBV24-1 and TRBJ2-1, with a tentative D call TRBD1 (5 bases). V lost 1 base and J 12 bases, leaving 15 bases between the germline ends. The CDR3 contains 14 residues. Germline loops: CDR1 KGHDR, CDR2 SFDVKD. CDR3 DNA sequence: TGTGCCACCAGTGATTTCGCACAGGCCAAAGGGCAGTTCTTC. Residues: CATSDFAQAKGQFF.